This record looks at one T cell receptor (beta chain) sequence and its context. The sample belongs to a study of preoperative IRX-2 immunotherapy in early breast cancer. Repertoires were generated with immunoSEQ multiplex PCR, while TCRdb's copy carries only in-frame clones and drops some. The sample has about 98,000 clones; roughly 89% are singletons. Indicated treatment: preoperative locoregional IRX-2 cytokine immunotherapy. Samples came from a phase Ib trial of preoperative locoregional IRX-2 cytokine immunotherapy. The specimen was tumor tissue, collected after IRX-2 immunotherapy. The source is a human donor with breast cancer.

In DNA, the CDR3 is TGTGCCAGCAGTTTCCCCCGAGCGGGAAGGGGCGCAGATACGCAGTATTTT. It translates to CASSFPRAGRGADTQYF. The rearrangement joins TRBV28 to TRBJ2-3; 7 bases are shared with TRBD2. V trimming: 3 bases; J trimming: 4 bases; junction bases outside the gene matches: 13. The CDR3 runs 17 residues. Germline CDR1 is MDHEN and CDR2 is SYDVKM.